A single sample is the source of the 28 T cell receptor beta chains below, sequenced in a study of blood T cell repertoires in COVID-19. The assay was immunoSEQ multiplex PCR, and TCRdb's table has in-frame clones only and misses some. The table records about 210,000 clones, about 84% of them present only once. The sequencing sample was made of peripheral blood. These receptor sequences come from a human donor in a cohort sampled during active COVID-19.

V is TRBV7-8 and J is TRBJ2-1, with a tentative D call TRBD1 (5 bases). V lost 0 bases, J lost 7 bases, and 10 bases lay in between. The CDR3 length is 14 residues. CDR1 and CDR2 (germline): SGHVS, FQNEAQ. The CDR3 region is CASSLARQRNEQFF. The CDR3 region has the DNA TGTGCCAGCAGCTTAGCAAGACAGCGAAATGAGCAGTTCTTC.

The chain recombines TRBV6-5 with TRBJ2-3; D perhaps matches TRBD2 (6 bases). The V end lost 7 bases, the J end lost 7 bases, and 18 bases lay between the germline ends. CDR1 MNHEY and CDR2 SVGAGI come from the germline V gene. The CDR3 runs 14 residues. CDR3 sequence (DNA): TGTGCCAGCACCCCTAGCGCTCGACAAAATACGCAGTATTTT. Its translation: CASTPSARQNTQYF.

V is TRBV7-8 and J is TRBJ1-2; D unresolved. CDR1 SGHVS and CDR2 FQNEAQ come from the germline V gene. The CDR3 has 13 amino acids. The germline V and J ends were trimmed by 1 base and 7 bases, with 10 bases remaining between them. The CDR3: CASSLVGETGYTF. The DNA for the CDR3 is TGTGCCAGCAGCTTAGTTGGGGAGACTGGCTACACCTTC.

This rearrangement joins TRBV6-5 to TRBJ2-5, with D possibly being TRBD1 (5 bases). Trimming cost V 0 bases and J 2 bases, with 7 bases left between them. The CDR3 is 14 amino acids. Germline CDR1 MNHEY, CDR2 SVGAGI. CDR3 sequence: CASSYSGDQETQYF. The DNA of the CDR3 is TGTGCCAGCAGTTACTCAGGGGATCAAGAGACCCAGTACTTC.

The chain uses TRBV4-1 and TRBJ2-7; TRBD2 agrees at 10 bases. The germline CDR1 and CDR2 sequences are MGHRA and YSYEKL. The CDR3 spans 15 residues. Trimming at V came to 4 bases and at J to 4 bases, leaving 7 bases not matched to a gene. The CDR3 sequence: CASSPASGRSYEQYF. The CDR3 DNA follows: TGCGCCAGCAGCCCCGCTAGCGGGAGAAGTTACGAGCAGTACTTC.

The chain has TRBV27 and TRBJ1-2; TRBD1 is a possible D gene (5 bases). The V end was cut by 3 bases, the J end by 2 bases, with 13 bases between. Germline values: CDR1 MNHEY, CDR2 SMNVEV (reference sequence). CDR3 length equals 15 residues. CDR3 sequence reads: CASSFGRAGNYGYTF. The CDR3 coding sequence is TGTGCCAGCAGTTTTGGCAGGGCCGGCAACTATGGCTACACCTTC.

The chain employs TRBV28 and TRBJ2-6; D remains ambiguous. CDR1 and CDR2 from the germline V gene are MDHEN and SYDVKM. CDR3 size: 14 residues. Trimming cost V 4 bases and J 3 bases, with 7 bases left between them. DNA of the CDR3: TGTGCCAGCAGTTCCCCCGGTGGGGCCAACGTCCTGACTTTC. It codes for CASSSPGGANVLTF.

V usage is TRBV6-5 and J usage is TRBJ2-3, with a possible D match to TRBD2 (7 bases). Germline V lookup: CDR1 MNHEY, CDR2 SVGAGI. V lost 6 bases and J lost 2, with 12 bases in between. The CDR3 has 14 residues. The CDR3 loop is CASSVGGVTDTQYF. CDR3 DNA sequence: TGTGCCAGCAGCGTAGGGGGGGTCACAGATACGCAGTATTTT.

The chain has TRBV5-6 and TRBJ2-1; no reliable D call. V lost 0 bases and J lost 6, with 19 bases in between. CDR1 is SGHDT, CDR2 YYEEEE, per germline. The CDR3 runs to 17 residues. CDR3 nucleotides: TGTGCCAGCAGCTTGGGGTCCGAGGTCCGTTATCCCAATGAGCAGTTCTTC. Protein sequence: CASSLGSEVRYPNEQFF.

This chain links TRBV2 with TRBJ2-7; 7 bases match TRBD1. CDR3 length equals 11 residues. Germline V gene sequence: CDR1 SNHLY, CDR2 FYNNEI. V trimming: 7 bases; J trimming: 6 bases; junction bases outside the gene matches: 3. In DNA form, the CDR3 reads TGTGCCAGCACCGGGGACAGCGAGCAGTACTTC. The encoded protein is CASTGDSEQYF.

The CDR3 DNA reads TGCAGCGTTGAAGACCCGGGACAGCCTGCCTATGGCTACACCTTC. Residues: CSVEDPGQPAYGYTF. The J gene is TRBJ1-2, the V gene TRBV29-1, with 7 positions matching TRBD1. The CDR3 runs 15 residues. Germline CDR1 is SQVTM and CDR2 is ANQGSEA. Trimming removed 0 bases from V and 4 bases from J; junction bases left unmatched: 8.

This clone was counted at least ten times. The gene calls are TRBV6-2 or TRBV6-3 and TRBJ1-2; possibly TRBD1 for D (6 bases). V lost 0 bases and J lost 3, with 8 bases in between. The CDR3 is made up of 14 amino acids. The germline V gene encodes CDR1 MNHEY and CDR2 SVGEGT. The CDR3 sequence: CASSYSWTDYGYTF. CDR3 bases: TGTGCCAGCAGTTACTCATGGACAGACTATGGCTACACCTTC.

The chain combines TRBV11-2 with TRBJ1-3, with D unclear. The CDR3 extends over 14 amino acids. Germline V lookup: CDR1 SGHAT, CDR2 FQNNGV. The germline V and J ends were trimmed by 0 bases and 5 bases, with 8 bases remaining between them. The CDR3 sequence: CASSLEPSRNTIYF. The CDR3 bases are TGTGCCAGCAGCTTAGAGCCCAGTAGAAACACCATATATTTT.

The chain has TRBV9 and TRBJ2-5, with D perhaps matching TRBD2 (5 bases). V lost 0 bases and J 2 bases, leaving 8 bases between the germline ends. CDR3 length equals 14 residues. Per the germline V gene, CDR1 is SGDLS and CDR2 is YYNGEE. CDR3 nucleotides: TGTGCCAGCAGCGTAGGCCTAGCTCAAGAGACCCAGTACTTC. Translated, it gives CASSVGLAQETQYF.

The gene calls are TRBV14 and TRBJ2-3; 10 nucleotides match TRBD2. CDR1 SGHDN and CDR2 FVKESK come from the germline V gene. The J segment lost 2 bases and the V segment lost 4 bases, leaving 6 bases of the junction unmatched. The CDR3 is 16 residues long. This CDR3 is CASSPLAGAYTDTQYF. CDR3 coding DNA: TGTGCCAGCAGCCCTCTAGCGGGGGCCTACACAGATACGCAGTATTTT.

Here the CDR3 DNA reads TGTGCCAGCAGCCAGCAAGGGACTAGCGGCCTCAATGAGCAGTTCTTC. Amino acid sequence: CASSQQGTSGLNEQFF. The gene calls are TRBV4-2 and TRBJ2-1, with 11 positions matching TRBD2. J gave up 6 bases and V 3 bases, and 7 bases lay outside the gene matches. CDR3 size: 16 residues. The germline V gene has CDR1 LGHNA and CDR2 YNFKEQ.

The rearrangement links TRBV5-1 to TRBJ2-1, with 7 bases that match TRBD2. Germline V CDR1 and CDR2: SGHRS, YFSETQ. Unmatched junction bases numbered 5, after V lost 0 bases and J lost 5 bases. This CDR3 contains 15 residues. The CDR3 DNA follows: TGCGCCAGCAGCTTGGGTGGCGCGGGGGACAATGAGCAGTTCTTC. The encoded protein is CASSLGGAGDNEQFF.

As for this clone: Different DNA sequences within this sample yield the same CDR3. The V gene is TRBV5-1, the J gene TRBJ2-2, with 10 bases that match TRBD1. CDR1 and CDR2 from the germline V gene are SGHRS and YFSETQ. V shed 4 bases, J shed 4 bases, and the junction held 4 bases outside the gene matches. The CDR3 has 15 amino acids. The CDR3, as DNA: TGCGCCAGCAGCCCCCGGACAGGGGGCACCGGGGAGCTGTTTTTT. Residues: CASSPRTGGTGELFF.

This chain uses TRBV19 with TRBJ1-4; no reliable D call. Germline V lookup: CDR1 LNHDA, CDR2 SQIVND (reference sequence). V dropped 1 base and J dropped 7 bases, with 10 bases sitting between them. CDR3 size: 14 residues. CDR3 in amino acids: CASSIAGSGEKLFF. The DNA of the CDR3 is TGTGCCAGTAGTATAGCCGGGAGCGGTGAAAAACTGTTTTTT.

In DNA form, the CDR3 reads TGTGCCAGCAGTGAAAGGAGCGGGTCGTACAATGAGCAGTTCTTC. This codes for CASSERSGSYNEQFF. The chain links TRBV6-1 to TRBJ2-1, with D perhaps matching TRBD2 (6 bases). V dropped 2 bases and J dropped 4 bases, with 12 bases sitting between them. Germline V lookup: CDR1 MNHNS, CDR2 SASEGT. The CDR3 has 15 residues.

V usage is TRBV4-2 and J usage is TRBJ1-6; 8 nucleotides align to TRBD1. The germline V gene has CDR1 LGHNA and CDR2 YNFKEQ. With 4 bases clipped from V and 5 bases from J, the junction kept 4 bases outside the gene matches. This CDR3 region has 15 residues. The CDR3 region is CASSPRQGNNSPLHF. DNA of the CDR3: TGTGCCAGCAGCCCTAGACAGGGGAATAATTCACCCCTCCACTTT.

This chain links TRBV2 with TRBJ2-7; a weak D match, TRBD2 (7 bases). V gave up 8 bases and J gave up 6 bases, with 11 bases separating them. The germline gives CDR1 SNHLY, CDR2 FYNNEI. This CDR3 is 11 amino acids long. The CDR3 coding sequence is TGTGCCAGCGGGGGGGCTTCCGAGCAGTACTTC. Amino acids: CASGGASEQYF.

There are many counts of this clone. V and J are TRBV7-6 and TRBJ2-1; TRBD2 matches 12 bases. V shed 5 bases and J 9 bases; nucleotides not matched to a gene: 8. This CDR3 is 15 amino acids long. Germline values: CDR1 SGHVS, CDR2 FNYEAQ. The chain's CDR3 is CASSARTSGNGEQFF. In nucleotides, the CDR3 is TGTGCCAGCAGCGCCAGGACTAGCGGGAACGGTGAGCAGTTCTTC.

The CDR3 here is CASSLVNRGDGLGYTF. The CDR3 coding sequence is TGTGCCAGCAGCTTAGTAAACAGGGGAGACGGTCTCGGCTACACCTTC. The rearrangement uses TRBV7-2 and TRBJ1-2; 7 nucleotides match TRBD1. The CDR3 is made up of 16 amino acids. Germline assignment: CDR1 SGHTA and CDR2 FQGNSA. Losses at the gene ends were 1 base for V and 8 bases for J; bases not matched to a gene: 13.

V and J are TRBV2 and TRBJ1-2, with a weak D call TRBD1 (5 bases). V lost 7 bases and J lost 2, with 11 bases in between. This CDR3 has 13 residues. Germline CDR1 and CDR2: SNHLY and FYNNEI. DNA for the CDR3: TGTGCCAGCATGACAGAAGACAACTATGGCTACACCTTC. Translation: CASMTEDNYGYTF.

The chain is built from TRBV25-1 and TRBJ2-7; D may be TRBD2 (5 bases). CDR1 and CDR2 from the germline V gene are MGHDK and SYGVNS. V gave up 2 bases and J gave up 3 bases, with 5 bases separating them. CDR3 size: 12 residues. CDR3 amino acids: CASSEDYYEQYF. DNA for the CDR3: TGTGCCAGCAGTGAAGACTACTACGAGCAGTACTTC.

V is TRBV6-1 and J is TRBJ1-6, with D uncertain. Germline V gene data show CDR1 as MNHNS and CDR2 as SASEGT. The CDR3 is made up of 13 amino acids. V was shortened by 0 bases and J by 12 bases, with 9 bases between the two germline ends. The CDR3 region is CASSEATERPLHF. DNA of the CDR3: TGTGCCAGCAGTGAAGCCACAGAACGACCCCTCCACTTT.

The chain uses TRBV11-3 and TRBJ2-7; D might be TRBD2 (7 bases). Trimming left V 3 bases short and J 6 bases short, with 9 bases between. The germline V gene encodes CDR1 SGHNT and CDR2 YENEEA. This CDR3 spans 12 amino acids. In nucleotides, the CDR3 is TGTGCCAGCAGCTTGGGAGGGGGCGAGCAGTACTTC. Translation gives CASSLGGGEQYF. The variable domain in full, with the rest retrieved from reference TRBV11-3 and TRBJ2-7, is EAGVVQSPRYKIIEKKQPVAFWCNPISGHNTLYWYLQNLGQGPELLIRYENEEAVDDSQLPKDRFSAERLKGVDSTLKIQPAELGDSAVYLCASSLGGGEQYFGPGTRLTVT.